The 24 T cell receptor beta chains reported below all come from one sample, sequenced in a study of naive and memory T cell subsets. Ligated cDNA underwent four rounds of PCR with nested alpha and beta constant region primers and SP2. Each CDR3 protein is one row after TCRdb ran MiXCR on the 5' RACE reads. The sample consists of tens of thousands of distinct CDR3 sequences, 7% to 8.5% of them appearing once. TCR cDNA received a 3' ligated oligonucleotide that carried a UMI. The receptors here all came from a male donor in good health.

This clonotype was seen at least ten times. The chain uses TRBV6-5 and TRBJ2-3; 10 positions agree with TRBD2. CDR3 length equals 15 residues. Germline loops: CDR1 MNHEY, CDR2 SVGAGI. V shed 5 bases, J shed 6 bases, and the junction held 8 bases outside the gene matches. The CDR3 DNA is TGTGCCAGCAGTCGCCCGGGACTAGCGAGGGATACGCAGTATTTT. Protein product: CASSRPGLARDTQYF.

V is TRBV12-3 or TRBV12-4 and J is TRBJ1-1; TRBD1 matches 10 bases. The CDR3 runs 17 residues. Trimming removed 5 bases from V and 4 bases from J; junction bases left unmatched: 13. The CDR3 DNA sequence: TGTGCCAGCAGTACACCCATCCGGGACAGGGGTGGCACTGAAGCTTTCTTT. This translates into CASSTPIRDRGGTEAFF.

This clonotype was observed a handful of times. This chain links TRBV19 with TRBJ2-2; possible D gene TRBD2, 6 bases. V shed 8 bases and J shed 6 bases, with 13 bases lying between them. The CDR3 extends over 13 amino acids. Germline CDR1 and CDR2: LNHDA and SQIVND (reference sequence). CDR3 DNA: TGTGCCAGTTCCTGGGGAGGTGCCGGGGAGCTGTTTTTT. It translates to CASSWGGAGELFF.

The chain is built from TRBV29-1 and TRBJ2-5; D gene unclear. Germline V gives CDR1 SQVTM, CDR2 ANQGSEA. V was shortened by 4 bases and J by 5 bases, with 8 bases between the two germline ends. The CDR3 has 11 residues. The CDR3 DNA reads as TGCAGCGTTGGTGACGAGGAGACCCAGTACTTC. This encodes CSVGDEETQYF.

This clonotype was seen at least ten times. The chain employs TRBV5-1 and TRBJ1-6; D unclear. V shed 0 bases and J shed 9 bases, with 16 bases lying between them. The CDR3 covers 16 residues. Germline CDR1 and CDR2: SGHRS and YFSETQ. The CDR3 DNA sequence: TGCGCCAGCAGCTTGGAGAGCCCCCCCGTCATTTCACCCCTCCACTTT. It yields the protein CASSLESPPVISPLHF.

This clonotype has a handful of counts. The chain couples TRBV12-3 or TRBV12-4 to TRBJ2-2; 7 nucleotides align to TRBD2. The V segment lost 3 bases and the J segment 0 bases; nucleotides outside the gene matches: 7. This CDR3 is built from 17 residues. The CDR3, as DNA: TGTGCCAGCAGTTTTCCTCGCGGGGGAGCGAACACCGGGGAGCTGTTTTTT. It is translated as CASSFPRGGANTGELFF.

This clonotype was detected only a few times. The chain employs TRBV29-1 and TRBJ2-1; 13 bases are a match to TRBD2. The CDR3 spans 14 residues. Trimming at V came to 6 bases and at J to 12 bases, leaving 11 bases not matched to a gene. CDR1 and CDR2 from the germline V gene are SQVTM and ANQGSEA. CDR3 amino acids: CSVSGLAGERGQFF. CDR3 sequence (DNA): TGCAGCGTGAGTGGACTAGCGGGAGAACGCGGGCAGTTCTTC.

This clonotype was detected many times. The chain combines TRBV20-1 with TRBJ2-7; TRBD2 might be the D (6 bases). CDR1 and CDR2 from the germline V gene are DFQATT and SNEGSKA (reference sequence). The CDR3 covers 15 residues. The V end was cut by 5 bases, the J end by 6 bases, with 23 bases between. As DNA, the CDR3 is TGCAGTGCTGACAACCGGGACTCCATATGCTGCGAGCAGTACTTC. It encodes CSADNRDSICCEQYF.

This clonotype was counted only a few times. In DNA form, the CDR3 reads TGTGCCAGCAGTTTATGGTACCAGGGGACAGGGGTCTACGAGCAGTACTTC. As protein: CASSLWYQGTGVYEQYF. J is TRBJ2-7 and V is TRBV28; TRBD1 agrees at 10 bases. The CDR3 is 17 amino acids. CDR1 is MDHEN, CDR2 SYDVKM, per germline. With 0 bases clipped from V and 3 bases from J, the junction kept 8 bases outside the gene matches.

The chain has TRBV7-2 and TRBJ2-1; no definite D call. The germline V and J ends were trimmed by 5 bases and 1 base, with 12 bases remaining between them. Germline CDR1 and CDR2: SGHTA and FQGNSA. The CDR3 totals 15 residues. The DNA for the CDR3 is TGTGCCAGCAGCGCAAGTAGTAGGTCCTACAATGAGCAGTTCTTC. Translating gives CASSASSRSYNEQFF.

This clonotype was counted ten times or more. The V gene is TRBV27, the J gene TRBJ2-1; no reliable D call. The V end was cut by 8 bases, the J end by 0 bases, with 8 bases between. The CDR3 has 13 residues. CDR1 MNHEY and CDR2 SMNVEV come from the germline V gene (reference sequence). The CDR3 here is CASGRLSYNEQFF. The DNA for the CDR3 is TGTGCCAGCGGGCGACTCTCCTACAATGAGCAGTTCTTC.

This clonotype was seen a few times. The V call is TRBV12-3 or TRBV12-4, the J call TRBJ1-6; 10 nucleotides agree with TRBD1. The length of the CDR3 is 13 residues. V was clipped by 5 bases and J by 10 bases; unmatched bases: 2. The CDR3 is CASSRTGGSPLHF. For the CDR3, the DNA is TGTGCCAGCAGTAGGACAGGGGGGTCACCCCTCCACTTT.

The chain is built from TRBV7-9 and TRBJ2-1; D unclear. This CDR3 has 14 amino acids. With 5 bases removed from V and 8 bases from J, the gap between germline ends came to 16 bases. CDR1 and CDR2 (germline): SEHNR, FQNEAQ (reference sequence). CDR3 sequence reads: CASSQTPSVHEQFF. The CDR3 coding sequence is TGTGCCAGCAGCCAAACCCCAAGCGTACATGAGCAGTTCTTC. Looking up the rest from reference TRBV7-9 and TRBJ2-1 gives the full variable domain: DTGVSQNPRHKITKRGQNVTFRCDPISEHNRLYWYRQTLGQGPEFLTYFQNEAQLEKSRLLSDRFSAERPKGSFSTLEIQRTEQGDSAMYLCASSQTPSVHEQFFGPGTRLTVL.

The rearrangement links TRBV20-1 to TRBJ1-3; D unresolved. Germline V gives CDR1 DFQATT, CDR2 SNEGSKA (reference sequence). This CDR3 is built from 13 residues. V was cut by 3 bases and J by 2 bases, with 8 bases left in between. CDR3: CSASKGTGNTIYF. In nucleotides, the CDR3 is TGCAGTGCTAGTAAGGGCACTGGAAACACCATATATTTT.

In its sample, this clonotype was seen many times. The J gene is TRBJ1-5, the V gene TRBV12-3 or TRBV12-4; no clear D. V lost 3 bases and J lost 0, with 6 bases in between. The length of the CDR3 is 14 residues. The CDR3 DNA reads as TGTGCCAGCAGTTTTTCGGTTAGCAATCAGCCCCAGCATTTT. Translating it yields CASSFSVSNQPQHF.

This chain uses TRBV7-2 with TRBJ2-1; D uncertain. Trimming stripped 1 base from V and 7 bases from J, with 8 bases between. The CDR3 runs 13 residues. Germline CDR1 is SGHTA and CDR2 is FQGNSA. CDR3 nucleotide sequence: TGTGCCAGCAGCTTAGATCGGATGAATGAGCAGTTCTTC. Its translation: CASSLDRMNEQFF.

In its sample, this clonotype was seen once. The V call is TRBV19, the J call TRBJ2-7, with TRBD1 matching 9 bases. The CDR3 extends over 15 amino acids. Trimming took 10 bases from V and 7 from J; bases not matched to a gene: 17. Germline lookup yields CDR1 LNHDA and CDR2 SQIVND (reference sequence). The CDR3 spells CATKRAGTGLREQYF. The CDR3 nucleotides read TGTGCCACCAAAAGGGCCGGGACAGGGTTAAGGGAGCAGTACTTC.

The J gene is TRBJ2-5, the V gene TRBV7-9, with D tentatively TRBD2 (6 bases). In germline, CDR1 is SEHNR, CDR2 FQNEAQ (reference sequence). The CDR3 loop spans 11 amino acids. Trimming removed 3 bases at V and 14 bases at J, with 13 bases between. CDR3 sequence: CASSFDGRPYF. The CDR3 DNA sequence: TGTGCCAGCAGCTTCGATGGGAGGCCTTACTTC.

There are many counts of this clonotype. The chain joins TRBV27 to TRBJ2-7; D is tentatively TRBD1 or TRBD2 (5 bases each). Germline CDR1 and CDR2: MNHEY and SMNVEV (reference sequence). Trimming removed 7 bases from V and 6 bases from J, with 10 bases in between. The CDR3 totals 11 residues. The CDR3 loop reads CASIRGAEQYF. CDR3 in DNA: TGTGCCAGCATTAGGGGAGCCGAGCAGTACTTC.

The genes are TRBV5-4 and TRBJ1-4; 7 bases are shared with TRBD1. V shed 0 bases, J shed 1 base, and the junction held 9 bases outside the gene matches. Germline assignment: CDR1 SGHNT and CDR2 YYREEE (reference sequence). This CDR3 spans 18 amino acids. The CDR3: CASSLGTTRQGTNEKLFF. DNA of the CDR3: TGTGCCAGCAGCTTGGGAACAACTCGACAGGGAACTAATGAAAAACTGTTTTTT.

This clonotype was counted between two and nine times. This rearrangement joins TRBV3-1 to TRBJ2-7; D uncertain. CDR3 length equals 19 residues. Germline assignment: CDR1 LGHDT and CDR2 YNNKEL (reference sequence). The V end was cut by 0 bases, the J end by 1 base, with 22 bases between. The CDR3 DNA reads as TGTGCCAGCAGCCAAGATCCGAGATTCGGCGGCCTACCATCCTACGAGCAGTACTTC. Protein: CASSQDPRFGGLPSYEQYF.

This clonotype occurred many times. The genes are TRBV5-1 and TRBJ2-5, with D possibly being TRBD2 (6 bases). V lost 6 bases and J lost 5, with 20 bases in between. The CDR3 runs 15 residues. CDR1 is SGHRS, CDR2 YFSETQ, per germline. CDR3 bases: TGCGCCAGCACCGACCCTTGGGGGGTATTTGAGACCCAGTACTTC. Protein: CASTDPWGVFETQYF. Full variable domain (missing parts from reference TRBV5-1 and TRBJ2-5): KAGVTQTPRYLIKTRGQQVTLSCSPISGHRSVSWYQQTPGQGLQFLFEYFSETQRNKGNFPGRFSGRQFSNSRSEMNVSTLELGDSALYLCASTDPWGVFETQYFGPGTRLLVL.

This chain joins TRBV12-3 or TRBV12-4 and TRBJ1-1; tentatively, D is TRBD1 (6 bases). V was trimmed by 6 bases and J by 1 base, leaving 18 bases between them. This CDR3 is 16 amino acids long. The CDR3 DNA sequence: TGTGCCAGCAGGGGGCAGGTGGGGGCGAGGAACACTGAAGCTTTCTTT. Its translation is CASRGQVGARNTEAFF.

This clonotype has at least ten counts. The CDR3 DNA sequence: TGCAGTGCTAGGGAGGGGTCCGGGACAGGGGACGCGCGGTCCTACGAGCAGTACTTC. Protein sequence: CSAREGSGTGDARSYEQYF. This chain uses TRBV20-1 with TRBJ2-7; 10 nucleotides line up with TRBD1. Germline lookup yields CDR1 DFQATT and CDR2 SNEGSKA (reference sequence). V lost 3 bases, J lost 1 base, and 18 bases stayed unmatched. The CDR3 runs 19 residues.